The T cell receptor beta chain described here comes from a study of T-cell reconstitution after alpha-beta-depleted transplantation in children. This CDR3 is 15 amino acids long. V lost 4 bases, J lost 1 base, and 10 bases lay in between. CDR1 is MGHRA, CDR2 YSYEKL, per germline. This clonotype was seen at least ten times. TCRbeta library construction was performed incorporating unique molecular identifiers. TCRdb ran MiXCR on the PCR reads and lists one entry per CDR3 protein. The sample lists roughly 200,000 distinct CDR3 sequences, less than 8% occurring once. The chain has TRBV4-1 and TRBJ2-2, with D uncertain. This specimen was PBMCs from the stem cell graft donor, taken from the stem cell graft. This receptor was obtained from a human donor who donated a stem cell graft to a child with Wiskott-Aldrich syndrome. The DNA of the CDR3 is TGCGCCAGCAGCCGAATTAACAGGAACACCGGGGAGCTGTTTTTT. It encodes CASSRINRNTGELFF.